Shown below are 26 T cell receptor beta chains from a single sample sequenced in a study of CD8+ T cells in alopecia areata. After isolation, RNA underwent reverse transcription to generate cDNA as the sequencing template. TCRdb keeps only in-frame clones here, not all; method: immunoSEQ multiplex PCR. The data hold 140,000 or so clones, with roughly 46% observed a single time. Sequencing used CD4+ T cells sorted from blood, obtained at week 0. The receptor set was obtained from a human donor with alopecia areata.

The V and J genes are TRBV2 and TRBJ2-1; D is possibly TRBD1 (6 bases). Germline assignment: CDR1 SNHLY and CDR2 FYNNEI. This CDR3 has 15 residues. The germline V and J ends were trimmed by 8 bases and 7 bases, with 21 bases remaining between them. Here the CDR3 DNA reads TGTGCCAGCTCTGAACAGACAGGTACGAGGAATGAGCAGTTCTTC. The encoded protein is CASSEQTGTRNEQFF.

This chain's CDR3 is CASSFRLAGTQYF. The DNA for the CDR3 is TGTGCCAGCAGCTTTAGACTAGCGGGTACGCAGTATTTT. The rearrangement links TRBV7-2 to TRBJ2-3; 10 bases match TRBD2. J lost 8 bases, V lost 3 bases, and 2 bases had no gene match. Germline CDR1 reads SGHTA; CDR2 reads FQGNSA. This CDR3 contains 13 residues.

CDR3 loop: CASSLFRGTEAFF. The CDR3 region has the DNA TGTGCCAGCAGCTTATTCAGGGGCACTGAAGCTTTCTTT. The rearrangement uses TRBV11-1 and TRBJ1-1, with D possibly TRBD1 on 6 matching bases. Trimming took 2 bases from V and 4 from J, leaving 8 bases between them. Germline values: CDR1 SGHAT, CDR2 FQDESV (reference sequence). The CDR3 extends over 13 amino acids.

The chain couples TRBV25-1 to TRBJ2-7; D is possibly TRBD2 (5 bases). CDR3 length equals 15 residues. Trimming took off 3 bases at V and 5 bases at J, with 17 bases between the two ends. Germline CDR1 MGHDK, CDR2 SYGVNS. The DNA for the CDR3 is TGTGCCAGCAGTGATGGCCGGTTCGTGAGGGACGAGCAGTACTTC. Protein sequence: CASSDGRFVRDEQYF.

This clone was detected ten times or more. V usage is TRBV28 and J usage is TRBJ1-5; 7 bases fit TRBD1. In germline, CDR1 is MDHEN, CDR2 SYDVKM. Trimming cost V 2 bases and J 3 bases; bases outside gene matches: 7. This CDR3 contains 16 residues. This chain's CDR3 is CASSLPQGQNNQPQHF. CDR3 coding DNA: TGTGCCAGCAGTTTACCCCAGGGACAGAACAATCAGCCCCAGCATTTT. The variable domain in full, with the rest retrieved from reference TRBV28 and TRBJ1-5, is DVKVTQSSRYLVKRTGEKVFLECVQDMDHENMFWYRQDPGLGLRLIYFSYDVKMKEKGDIPEGYSVSREKKERFSLILESASTNQTSMYLCASSLPQGQNNQPQHFGDGTRLSIL.

The CDR3 loop reads CASSKTSGRARETQYF. CDR3 nucleotides: TGTGCCAGCAGCAAGACTAGCGGGAGGGCCAGGGAGACCCAGTACTTC. This chain connects TRBV11-2 to TRBJ2-5; 14 bases map to TRBD2. Germline V gene data show CDR1 as SGHAT and CDR2 as FQNNGV. This CDR3 contains 16 residues. The V gene end was trimmed by 5 bases and the J gene end by 5 bases; junction bases not matched to a gene: 7.

The rearrangement joins TRBV7-9 to TRBJ2-5, with 14 bases aligning to TRBD2. Germline trimming cut 6 bases from V and 5 bases from J; bases unmatched to any gene: 8. Per the germline V gene, CDR1 is SEHNR and CDR2 is FQNEAQ (reference sequence). The CDR3 runs 16 residues. CDR3 DNA sequence: TGTGCCAGCAGTCCCGGGACTAGCGGGAGAACGGAGACCCAGTACTTC. This gives the protein CASSPGTSGRTETQYF. Filled out from reference TRBV7-9 and TRBJ2-5, the complete variable domain reads DTGVSQNPRHKITKRGQNVTFRCDPISEHNRLYWYRQTLGQGPEFLTYFQNEAQLEKSRLLSDRFSAERPKGSFSTLEIQRTEQGDSAMYLCASSPGTSGRTETQYFGPGTRLLVL.

Remarks on this clone: Other DNA sequences from this sample encode an identical CDR3 as well. CDR3 loop: CSVGGSSNQPQHF. The DNA for the CDR3 is TGCAGCGTTGGCGGGAGTAGCAATCAGCCCCAGCATTTT. This chain links TRBV29-1 with TRBJ1-5; the D is unclear. Trimming removed 4 bases from V and 0 bases from J, with 7 bases in between. CDR3 length: 13 residues. Germline V gives CDR1 SQVTM, CDR2 ANQGSEA.

CDR3 DNA: TGCAGCGTTGATTTGGGCCGGAATGAGCAGTTCTTC. This sequence encodes CSVDLGRNEQFF. The chain links TRBV29-1 to TRBJ2-1, with D unclear. Per the germline V gene, CDR1 is SQVTM and CDR2 is ANQGSEA. The CDR3 totals 12 residues. The V end was cut by 3 bases, the J end by 7 bases, with 10 bases between.

In this sample, this clone turned up many times. The chain is built from TRBV5-6 and TRBJ1-2, with D uncertain. Per germline, CDR1 SGHDT and CDR2 YYEEEE. Trimming took off 5 bases at V and 5 bases at J, with 16 bases between the two ends. The CDR3 totals 14 residues. The CDR3 region is CASRPVPAPYGYTF. The CDR3 DNA reads as TGTGCCAGCAGACCCGTCCCAGCTCCATATGGCTACACCTTC. The full variable domain, rest sourced from reference TRBV5-6 and TRBJ1-2, is DAGVTQSPTHLIKTRGQQVTLRCSPKSGHDTVSWYQQALGQGPQFIFQYYEEEERQRGNFPDRFSGHQFPNYSSELNVNALLLGDSALYLCASRPVPAPYGYTFGSGTRLTVV.

The chain links TRBV29-1 to TRBJ2-7; 9 nucleotides match TRBD1. Germline V gene sequence: CDR1 SQVTM, CDR2 ANQGSEA. V was clipped by 3 bases and J by 2 bases; unmatched bases: 5. The CDR3 sequence is 14 residues long. The CDR3 sequence is CSVERDRAPYEQYF. The DNA of the CDR3 is TGCAGCGTTGAGCGGGACAGGGCCCCCTACGAGCAGTACTTC.

This clone was seen a few times. V and J are TRBV28 and TRBJ2-7, with a weak D call TRBD1 (6 bases). Germline V CDR1 and CDR2: MDHEN, SYDVKM. The CDR3 extends over 14 amino acids. V lost 3 bases to trimming and J lost 3 bases, with 12 bases between them. The CDR3 DNA reads TGTGCCAGCAGTTTCTACAGGGTCGACTACGAGCAGTACTTC. Amino acids: CASSFYRVDYEQYF.

CDR3 DNA sequence: TGCAGCGGCCTCCGGGACAGGGGGCTTGGTGGAAGGAACACCGGGGAGCTGTTTTTT. Translated: CSGLRDRGLGGRNTGELFF. This chain connects TRBV29-1 to TRBJ2-2; 12 nucleotides align to TRBD1. The CDR3 consists of 19 residues. V lost 7 bases to trimming and J lost 1 base; unmatched junction nucleotides: 16. Germline CDR1 SQVTM, CDR2 ANQGSEA.

The chain employs TRBV18 and TRBJ1-5; D gene ambiguous. Per the germline V gene, CDR1 is KGHSH and CDR2 is LQKENI. V gave up 2 bases and J gave up 9 bases, with 8 bases separating them. This CDR3 is 12 amino acids long. CDR3 nucleotides: TGTGCCAGCTCACCAGGCAACGGGCCCCAGCATTTT. Translated, it gives CASSPGNGPQHF.

The table lists this clone with a few counts. This sequence joins TRBV4-3 and TRBJ1-2; D is perhaps TRBD1 (5 bases). The germline V gene has CDR1 LGHNA and CDR2 YSLEER. The CDR3 sequence is 16 residues long. V lost 0 bases, J lost 0 bases, and 11 bases lay in between. Here the CDR3 reads CASSQDLRGTNYGYTF. As DNA, the CDR3 is TGCGCCAGCAGCCAAGATCTACGGGGGACTAACTATGGCTACACCTTC.

The chain joins TRBV29-1 to TRBJ1-2, with D uncertain. Trimming shortened V by 6 bases and J by 4 bases, and 9 bases separated the two germline ends. This CDR3 is 11 amino acids long. Per the germline V gene, CDR1 is SQVTM and CDR2 is ANQGSEA. This chain's CDR3 is CSVGGSYGYTF. CDR3 bases: TGCAGCGTGGGAGGTTCCTATGGCTACACCTTC.

The J gene is TRBJ1-1, the V gene TRBV7-9, with a possible D match to TRBD1 (5 bases). The V end lost 2 bases, the J end lost 11 bases, and 12 bases lay between the germline ends. Germline V lookup: CDR1 SEHNR, CDR2 FQNEAQ (reference sequence). The CDR3 runs to 12 residues. The DNA of the CDR3 is TGTGCCAGCAGCTTATCCCCAGGGATGGCTTTCTTT. This gives the protein CASSLSPGMAFF.

This clone was detected a few times. The rearrangement links TRBV18 to TRBJ1-5; D uncertain. V lost 5 bases, J lost 2 bases, and 10 bases lay in between. CDR3 length: 14 residues. In germline, CDR1 is KGHSH, CDR2 LQKENI. The DNA of the CDR3 is TGTGCCAGCTCATCTACCCCGGGCAATCAGCCCCAGCATTTT. Translated: CASSSTPGNQPQHF.

The chain couples TRBV5-1 to TRBJ2-3, with 7 bases matching TRBD2. The V gene's germline CDR1 is SGHRS and CDR2 YFSETQ. The CDR3 covers 15 residues. V gave up 4 bases and J gave up 3 bases; unmatched junction bases: 8. CDR3 region: CASSPGAGVTDTQYF. CDR3 coding DNA: TGCGCCAGCAGCCCCGGGGCGGGAGTTACAGATACGCAGTATTTT.

The chain is built from TRBV20-1 and TRBJ2-3; D perhaps matches TRBD2 (6 bases). Trimming stripped 3 bases from V and 5 bases from J, with 6 bases between. Germline V gene sequence: CDR1 DFQATT, CDR2 SNEGSKA (reference sequence). The CDR3 spans 11 residues. CDR3 in amino acids: CSARGGDTQYF. The CDR3 coding sequence is TGCAGTGCTAGGGGGGGAGATACGCAGTATTTT.

A single count supports this clone. The gene calls are TRBV2 and TRBJ2-7; either TRBD1 or TRBD2 may fit D (5 bases each). Trimming cost V 11 bases and J 2 bases, with 19 bases left between them. The CDR3 contains 14 residues. Germline V CDR1 and CDR2: SNHLY, FYNNEI. CDR3 in DNA: TGTGCCGGGGTAGGGGAGATCGGTACCTACGAGCAGTACTTC. As protein: CAGVGEIGTYEQYF.

This chain uses TRBV27 with TRBJ2-3; a weak D match, TRBD2 (5 bases). Per germline, CDR1 MNHEY and CDR2 SMNVEV (reference sequence). The V end lost 8 bases, the J end lost 8 bases, and 17 bases lay between the germline ends. The CDR3 contains 13 residues. The CDR3 nucleotides are TGTGCCAGCGCAAAGGGAGAACGGGGTACGCAGTATTTT. Translated, it gives CASAKGERGTQYF.

This clone was observed a few times. This sequence joins TRBV7-2 and TRBJ2-1; D uncertain. This CDR3 comprises 12 residues. V lost 5 bases, J lost 12 bases, and 14 bases lay in between. Germline V CDR1 and CDR2: SGHTA, FQGNSA. The CDR3 here is CASSPEVSRQFF. The CDR3 DNA reads TGTGCCAGCAGCCCAGAGGTCTCGAGGCAGTTCTTC.

The chain combines TRBV4-3 with TRBJ2-1; 8 nucleotides agree with TRBD2. The V gene's germline CDR1 is LGHNA and CDR2 YSLEER. Trimming cost V 0 bases and J 9 bases; bases outside gene matches: 7. This CDR3 region has 15 residues. This CDR3 reads CASSQETGGVGEQFF. CDR3 DNA sequence: TGCGCCAGCAGCCAAGAAACGGGGGGGGTAGGTGAGCAGTTCTTC.

The chain combines TRBV15 with TRBJ1-5; no clear D. The CDR3 has 13 residues. The V and J ends lost 0 bases and 7 bases respectively, with 7 bases between them. CDR1 is LNHNV, CDR2 YYDKDF, per germline (reference sequence). CDR3: CATSRDIQQPQHF. The CDR3 DNA sequence: TGTGCCACCAGCAGAGATATACAGCAGCCCCAGCATTTT.

The chain employs TRBV29-1 and TRBJ2-3; D unresolved. Trimming shortened V by 7 bases and J by 1 base, and 18 bases separated the two germline ends. CDR1 is SQVTM and CDR2 is ANQGSEA in the germline V gene. The CDR3 loop spans 15 amino acids. Here the CDR3 reads CSAHLLAARTDTQYF. DNA for the CDR3: TGCAGCGCCCACCTGTTGGCGGCGCGCACAGATACGCAGTATTTT.